This entry describes one TCR beta chain. The method was immunoSEQ multiplex PCR; TCRdb's version includes in-frame clones alone and lacks a portion of them. The sample shows around 56,000 clones, about 90% of them seen only once. Germline V CDR1 and CDR2: SNHLY, FYNNEI. V lost 7 bases and J lost 6; bases outside the gene matches: 3. This CDR3 has 12 amino acids. The data were obtained in a study of blood T cell repertoires in COVID-19. The clonotype was recovered from a man aged 60 to 69 with active or convalescent COVID-19. The chain links TRBV2 to TRBJ1-2, with TRBD1 matching 9 bases. Source material: peripheral blood. CDR3 amino acids: CASIWDRDGYTF. CDR3 sequence (DNA): TGTGCCAGCATATGGGACAGGGATGGCTACACCTTC.